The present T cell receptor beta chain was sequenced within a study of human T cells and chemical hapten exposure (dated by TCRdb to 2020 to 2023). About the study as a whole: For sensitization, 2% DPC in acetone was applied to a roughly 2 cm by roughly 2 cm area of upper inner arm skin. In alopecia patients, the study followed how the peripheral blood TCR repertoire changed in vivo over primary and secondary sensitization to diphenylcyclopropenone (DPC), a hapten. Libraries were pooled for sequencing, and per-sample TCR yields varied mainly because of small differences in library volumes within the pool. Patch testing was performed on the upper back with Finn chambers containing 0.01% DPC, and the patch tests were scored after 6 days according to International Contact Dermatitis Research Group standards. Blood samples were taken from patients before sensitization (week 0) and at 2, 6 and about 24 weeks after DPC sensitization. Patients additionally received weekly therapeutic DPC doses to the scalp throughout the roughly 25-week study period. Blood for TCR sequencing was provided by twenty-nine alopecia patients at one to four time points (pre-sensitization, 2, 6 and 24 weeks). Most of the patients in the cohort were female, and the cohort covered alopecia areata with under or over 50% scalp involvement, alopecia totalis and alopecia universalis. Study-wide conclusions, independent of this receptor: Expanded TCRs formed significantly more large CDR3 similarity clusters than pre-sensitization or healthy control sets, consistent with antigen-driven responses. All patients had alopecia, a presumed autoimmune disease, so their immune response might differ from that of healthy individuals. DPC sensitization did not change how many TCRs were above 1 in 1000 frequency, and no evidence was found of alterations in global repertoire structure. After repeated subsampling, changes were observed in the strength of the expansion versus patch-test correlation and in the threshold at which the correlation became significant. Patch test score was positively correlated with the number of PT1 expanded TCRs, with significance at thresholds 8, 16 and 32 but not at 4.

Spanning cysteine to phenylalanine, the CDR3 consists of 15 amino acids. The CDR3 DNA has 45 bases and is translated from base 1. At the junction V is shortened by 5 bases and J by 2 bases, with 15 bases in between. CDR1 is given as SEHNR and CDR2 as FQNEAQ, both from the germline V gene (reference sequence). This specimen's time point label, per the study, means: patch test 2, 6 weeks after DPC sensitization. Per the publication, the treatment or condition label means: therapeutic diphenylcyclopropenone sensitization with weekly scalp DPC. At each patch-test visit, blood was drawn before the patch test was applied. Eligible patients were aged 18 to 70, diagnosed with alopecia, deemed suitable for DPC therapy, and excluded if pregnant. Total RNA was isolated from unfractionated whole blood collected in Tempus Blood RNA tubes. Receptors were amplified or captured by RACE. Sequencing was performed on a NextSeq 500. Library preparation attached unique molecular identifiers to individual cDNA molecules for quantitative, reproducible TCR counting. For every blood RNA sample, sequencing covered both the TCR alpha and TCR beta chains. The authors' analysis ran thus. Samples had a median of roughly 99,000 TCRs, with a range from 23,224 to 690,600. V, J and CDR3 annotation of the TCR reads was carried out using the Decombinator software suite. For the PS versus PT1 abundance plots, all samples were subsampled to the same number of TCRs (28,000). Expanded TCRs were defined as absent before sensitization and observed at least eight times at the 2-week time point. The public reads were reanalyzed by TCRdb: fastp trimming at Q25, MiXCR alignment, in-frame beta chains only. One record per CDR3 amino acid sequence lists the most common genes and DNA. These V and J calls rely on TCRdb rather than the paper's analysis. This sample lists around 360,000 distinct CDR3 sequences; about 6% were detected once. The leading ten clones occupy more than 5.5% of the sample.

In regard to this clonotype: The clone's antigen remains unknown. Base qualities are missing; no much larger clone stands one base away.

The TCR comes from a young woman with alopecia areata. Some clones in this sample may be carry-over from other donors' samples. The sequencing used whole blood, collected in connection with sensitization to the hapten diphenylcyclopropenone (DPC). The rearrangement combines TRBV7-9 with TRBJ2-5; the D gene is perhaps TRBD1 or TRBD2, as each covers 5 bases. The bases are TGTGCCAGCAGCCAGCCGGGACGGAGACAAGAGACCCAGTACTTC. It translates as CASSQPGRRQETQYF.